A single sample gave rise to the 32 T cell receptor beta chains below, sequenced in a study of T cell clusters in autoimmune cytopenias (dated by TCRdb to between 2018 and 2020). Per sample, around 230 ng of peripheral blood genomic DNA, 35,000 to 45,000 genome equivalents, was used for TRB amplification. The sample was run on an Illumina MiSeq. TRB rearrangements were amplified by multiplex PCR using a touch-down protocol with TRB-A and TRB-B primer pools mixed in one tube. Once TCRdb had reprocessed the reads, it stored one entry per CDR3 protein sequence and supplied no DNA. The table for this sample records 6,000 or so distinct CDR3 sequences. The ten biggest clones cover roughly 21% of the sample. In addition, the sample was reused for a study of T cell repertoires in aging, cancer and after chemotherapy.

Sequencing was performed on peripheral blood. The origin of the receptors is a human donor in good health.

This chain uses TRBV6-1 with TRBJ2-7; as DNA is missing, the TRBD1 call by TCRdb cannot be tested. The CDR3 consists of 15 residues. From germline, CDR1 is MNHNS and CDR2 SASEGT. This chain's CDR3 is CASSHVQGFSYEQYF.

Its frequency marks this clonotype as medium-sized. V usage is TRBV18 and J usage is TRBJ2-5. The CDR3 totals 13 residues. CDR1 and CDR2 (germline): KGHSH, LQKENI. The CDR3 sequence: CASSPRSQETQYF.

This rearrangement joins TRBV7-9 to TRBJ2-7; TCRdb selects TRBD1, and the lack of DNA leaves this call unchecked. The CDR3 extends over 15 amino acids. CDR1 and CDR2 from the germline V gene are SEHNR and FQNEAQ (reference sequence). CDR3 amino acids: CASTPLPGSSYEQYF.

The chain combines TRBV5-1 with TRBJ1-2; the D call of TRBD1 rests on TCRdb alone, since no DNA is present to check it. Germline V gene sequence: CDR1 SGHRS, CDR2 YFSETQ. The CDR3 is 13 residues long. The CDR3 reads CASSFQGNYGYTF.

The chain recombines TRBV24-1 with TRBJ2-2. The CDR3 has 15 residues. Germline values: CDR1 KGHDR, CDR2 SFDVKD. The CDR3 is CATSDSQGGGGELFF.

This clonotype shows up as medium-sized by frequency. This chain links TRBV19 with TRBJ1-3; TCRdb's D call of TRBD1 is untestable without DNA. The CDR3 spans 15 residues. Germline V gene data show CDR1 as LNHDA and CDR2 as SQIVND (reference sequence). The CDR3 loop is CASSIQGYSGNTIYF.

This chain connects TRBV5-4 to TRBJ2-1; TCRdb gives TRBD1 as the D gene, but with no DNA this cannot be confirmed. The CDR3 sequence is 15 residues long. Germline V gene data show CDR1 as SGHNT and CDR2 as YYREEE (reference sequence). Here the CDR3 reads CASSPLRTATNEQFF.

The chain links TRBV27 to TRBJ2-7. The germline gives CDR1 MNHEY, CDR2 SMNVEV (reference sequence). This CDR3 is 14 amino acids long. CDR3 in amino acids: CASSLRQGPYEQYF.

The chain recombines TRBV27 with TRBJ1-1. The CDR3 consists of 11 residues. Germline lookup yields CDR1 MNHEY and CDR2 SMNVEV (reference sequence). The CDR3 reads CASSFGLEAFF.

The chain is built from TRBV18 and TRBJ2-2; TCRdb's D call, TRBD2, is unchecked because there is no DNA. This CDR3 region has 17 residues. The germline gives CDR1 KGHSH, CDR2 LQKENI. The CDR3: CASSPGLAGGLTGELFF.

This clonotype is deemed medium-sized by its frequency. The rearrangement links TRBV29-1 to TRBJ1-1; there is no DNA to check the TCRdb D call of TRBD1. The CDR3 consists of 11 residues. Germline CDR1 SQVTM, CDR2 ANQGSEA. The CDR3 reads CSVAAGVWAFF.

By frequency, this clonotype is medium-sized. This chain connects TRBV18 to TRBJ2-5; absent DNA, TCRdb's TRBD1 call cannot be checked. Germline assignment: CDR1 KGHSH and CDR2 LQKENI. The CDR3 sequence is 15 residues long. Here the CDR3 reads CASSPSRDRAETQYF.

The gene calls are TRBV24-1 and TRBJ2-2; the D call of TRBD1 rests on TCRdb alone, since no DNA is present to check it. The germline gives CDR1 KGHDR, CDR2 SFDVKD. The CDR3 has 15 amino acids. The CDR3: CATSDPGTGVGELFF.

This clonotype counts as medium-sized by frequency. The gene calls are TRBV12-3 or TRBV12-4 and TRBJ2-3; TCRdb names TRBD1, which stays unverified in the absence of DNA. This CDR3 region has 11 residues. The CDR3 reads CASQPGGTQYF.

V and J are TRBV20-1 and TRBJ2-7; no DNA is available, so the TRBD2 call from TCRdb remains unchecked. Germline V lookup: CDR1 DFQATT, CDR2 SNEGSKA (reference sequence). The CDR3 is made up of 13 amino acids. CDR3 loop: CSAITGLADEQYF.

This clonotype registers medium-sized by frequency. The chain has TRBV13 and TRBJ2-1; TCRdb gives TRBD1 as the D gene, but with no DNA this cannot be confirmed. The germline gives CDR1 PRHDT, CDR2 FYEKMQ (reference sequence). The CDR3 extends over 16 amino acids. The CDR3: CASSSSDRGILREQFF.

The gene calls are TRBV6-5 and TRBJ2-6; TCRdb's D gene call, TRBD1, goes unchecked for lack of DNA. The germline CDR1 and CDR2 sequences are MNHEY and SVGAGI. The CDR3 contains 18 residues. CDR3 sequence: CASSATNPWDSGANVLTF.

This clonotype is classed as medium-sized by frequency. This sequence joins TRBV6-1 and TRBJ1-2; TCRdb lists TRBD1, though no DNA is available to test this call. The germline V gene encodes CDR1 MNHNS and CDR2 SASEGT. The CDR3 is 13 residues long. The CDR3 region is CASSEQVTDGYTF.

This sequence joins TRBV13 and TRBJ1-1; TCRdb returns TRBD1, unconfirmable since there is no DNA. This CDR3 has 15 amino acids. Germline CDR1 and CDR2: PRHDT and FYEKMQ (reference sequence). CDR3: CASSLGQGPNTEAFF.

The V gene is TRBV6-4, the J gene TRBJ2-1; TCRdb proposes TRBD2, but this gene call is untestable without DNA. Germline CDR1 MRHNA, CDR2 SNTAGT. The CDR3 runs to 15 residues. This CDR3 reads CASSPTSGTYNEQFF.

This clonotype is medium-sized by frequency. V and J are TRBV6-5 and TRBJ2-5; TCRdb indicates TRBD2, and absent DNA this call remains unverified. CDR1 and CDR2 from the germline V gene are MNHEY and SVGAGI. This CDR3 region has 11 residues. CDR3 amino acids: CASGPQETQYF.

This sequence joins TRBV18 and TRBJ2-3. The length of the CDR3 is 14 residues. Germline V gene lookup returns CDR1 KGHSH and CDR2 LQKENI. The CDR3: CASSPPSGTDTQYF.

The chain carries TRBV27 and TRBJ2-2; checking the TCRdb D call of TRBD1 is not possible without DNA. The CDR3 is made up of 13 amino acids. From germline, CDR1 is MNHEY and CDR2 SMNVEV (reference sequence). CDR3 in amino acids: CASRDRVTGELFF.

This chain links TRBV7-9 with TRBJ2-7. This CDR3 is 12 amino acids long. Germline assignment: CDR1 SEHNR and CDR2 FQNEAQ (reference sequence). CDR3 sequence reads: CASSLSMDGKYF.

Measured by frequency, this clonotype is medium-sized. The rearrangement joins TRBV18 to TRBJ2-7; there is no DNA to check the TCRdb D call of TRBD1. The germline CDR1 and CDR2 sequences are KGHSH and LQKENI. The CDR3 has 15 residues. The CDR3 loop reads CASSPTGTGAYEQYF.

This clonotype counts as medium-sized (0.01 to 0.1%) by frequency. The chain combines TRBV6-5 with TRBJ2-3; the D call of TRBD2 rests on TCRdb alone, since no DNA is present to check it. CDR3 length equals 15 residues. Germline CDR1 reads MNHEY; CDR2 reads SVGAGI. The CDR3 is CASSVGRPSTDTQYF.

V is TRBV12-3 or TRBV12-4 and J is TRBJ2-1; TCRdb picks TRBD2, but there is no DNA to check that call. The CDR3 consists of 16 residues. Here the CDR3 reads CASSFVAGNSYNEQFF.

This chain joins TRBV5-4 and TRBJ2-7; the TCRdb D gene call, TRBD1, has no DNA to confirm it. This CDR3 contains 16 residues. Per germline, CDR1 SGHNT and CDR2 YYREEE (reference sequence). The CDR3 spells CASSLGQQGLYNEQYF.

The chain has TRBV20-1 and TRBJ1-3. There are 16 residues in the CDR3. The germline V gene has CDR1 DFQATT and CDR2 SNEGSKA (reference sequence). CDR3 amino acids: CSARRHSTPSGNTIYF.

V is TRBV4-3 and J is TRBJ1-2; TCRdb proposes TRBD1, but this gene call is untestable without DNA. The V gene's germline CDR1 is LGHNA and CDR2 YSLEER. The CDR3 has 15 residues. CDR3 loop: CASSQDYPGANGYTF.

Judged by frequency, this clonotype is medium-sized. The V call is TRBV6-4, the J call TRBJ2-1; TCRdb selects TRBD1, and the lack of DNA leaves this call unchecked. The CDR3 sequence is 14 residues long. Germline loops: CDR1 MRHNA, CDR2 SNTAGT. The CDR3: CASSAANPADEQFF.

This clonotype is labeled medium-sized (0.01 to 0.1%) based on frequency. The chain has TRBV6-4 and TRBJ2-1. CDR1 MRHNA and CDR2 SNTAGT come from the germline V gene. CDR3 size: 13 residues. CDR3 residues: CASSDERRDEQFF.